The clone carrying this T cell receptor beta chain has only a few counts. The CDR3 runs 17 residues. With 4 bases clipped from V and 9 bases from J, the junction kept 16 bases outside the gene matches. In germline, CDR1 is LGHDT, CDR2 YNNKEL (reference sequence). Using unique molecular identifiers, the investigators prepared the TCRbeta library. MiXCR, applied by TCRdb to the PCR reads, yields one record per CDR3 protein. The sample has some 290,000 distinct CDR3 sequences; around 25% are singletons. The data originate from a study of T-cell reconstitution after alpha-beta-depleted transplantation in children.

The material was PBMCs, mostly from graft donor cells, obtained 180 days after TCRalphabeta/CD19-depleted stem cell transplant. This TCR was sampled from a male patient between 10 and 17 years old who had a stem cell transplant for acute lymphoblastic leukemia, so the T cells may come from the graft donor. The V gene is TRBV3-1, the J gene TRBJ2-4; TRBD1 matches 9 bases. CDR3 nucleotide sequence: TGTGCCAGCAGCCGCCACCCGACAGGGGGAAGGAGTAGCATTCAGTACTTC. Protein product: CASSRHPTGGRSSIQYF.